Detailed here is one T cell receptor (beta chain). Clones were sequenced by immunoSEQ multiplex PCR, and TCRdb holds only the in-frame ones, with some missing. Of around 100,000 clones in the sample, approximately 90% were seen once. The data were obtained in a study of T cell changes during pregnancy in multiple sclerosis. V lost 5 bases, J lost 5 bases, and 8 bases stayed unmatched. This CDR3 has 16 residues. CDR1 SEHNR and CDR2 FQNEAQ come from the germline V gene (reference sequence). The sample was peripheral blood, taken after pregnancy. The sequence came from a female donor with multiple sclerosis, enrolled in a pregnancy study. The chain uses TRBV7-9 and TRBJ2-1; 11 positions match TRBD2. CDR3 amino acids: CASSPQLAGVNNEQFF. For the CDR3, the DNA is TGTGCCAGCAGCCCGCAACTAGCGGGGGTGAACAATGAGCAGTTCTTC.